These 30 T cell receptor beta chains share one sample of origin, sequenced in a study of cytomegalovirus exposure and HLA in healthy donors. Only in-frame clones appear in the TCRdb table, and some are missing; sequencing was by immunoSEQ multiplex PCR. Of tens of thousands of clones listed, roughly 83% are singletons. The sequencing input was PBMCs. These receptors all come from a woman aged 18-29 years in good health and CMV-seropositive.

The chain recombines TRBV5-6 with TRBJ2-2; 8 nucleotides line up with TRBD1. J lost 4 bases, V lost 0 bases, and 5 bases had no gene match. This CDR3 has 16 amino acids. Germline assignment: CDR1 SGHDT and CDR2 YYEEEE. Written as DNA, the CDR3 is TGTGCCAGCAGCTTGGTGCAGGGGGCGCGCACCGGGGAGCTGTTTTTT. This translates into CASSLVQGARTGELFF.

The V and J genes are TRBV19 and TRBJ1-2, with D hard to call. V lost 4 bases and J 3 bases, leaving 12 bases between the germline ends. CDR1 and CDR2 (germline): LNHDA, SQIVND (reference sequence). This CDR3 has 14 residues. The chain's CDR3 is CASSNYTGYYGYTF. As DNA, the CDR3 is TGTGCCAGTAGTAACTATACGGGGTACTATGGCTACACCTTC. The variable domain in full, with the rest retrieved from reference TRBV19 and TRBJ1-2, is DGGITQSPKYLFRKEGQNVTLSCEQNLNHDAMYWYRQDPGQGLRLIYYSQIVNDFQKGDIAEGYSVSREKKESFPLTVTSAQKNPTAFYLCASSNYTGYYGYTFGSGTRLTVV.

This clone showed up just once. V and J are TRBV19 and TRBJ1-1; TRBD1 is a possible D gene (6 bases). Germline V gene data show CDR1 as LNHDA and CDR2 as SQIVND (reference sequence). The CDR3 runs 14 residues. Trimming removed 5 bases from V and 4 bases from J, with 14 bases in between. The CDR3 sequence is CASSSKGDGTEAFF. CDR3 nucleotides: TGTGCCAGTAGTTCAAAGGGGGATGGCACTGAAGCTTTCTTT.

The chain joins TRBV29-1 to TRBJ1-2; tentative D call: TRBD1 (6 bases). Germline V gene lookup returns CDR1 SQVTM and CDR2 ANQGSEA. The V end lost 7 bases, the J end lost 7 bases, and 19 bases lay between the germline ends. The CDR3 spans 13 residues. The CDR3 bases are TGCAGCGATGGGGGCGGCGAGTCGTTTGGCTACACCTTC. Amino acid sequence: CSDGGGESFGYTF. The full variable domain, rest sourced from reference TRBV29-1 and TRBJ1-2, is SAVISQKPSRDICQRGTSLTIQCQVDSQVTMMFWYRQQPGQSLTLIATANQGSEATYESGFVIDKFPISRPNLTFSTLTVSNMSPEDSSIYLCSDGGGESFGYTFGSGTRLTVV.

The sample holds a few counts of this clone. V usage is TRBV10-3 and J usage is TRBJ1-6; 8 positions agree with TRBD1. Per the germline V gene, CDR1 is ENHRY and CDR2 is SYGVKD. The CDR3 extends over 15 amino acids. V lost 2 bases and J lost 8; bases outside the gene matches: 5. DNA for the CDR3: TGTGCCATCAGTGAGGAGGACAGGGAAGATTCACCCCTCCACTTT. Its translation: CAISEEDREDSPLHF.

The rearrangement links TRBV7-6 to TRBJ1-2, with 8 bases aligning to TRBD1. CDR3 length: 15 residues. V was pared by 0 bases and J by 8 bases, with 8 bases of the junction left unmatched. Germline V CDR1 and CDR2: SGHVS, FNYEAQ. The CDR3 protein is CASSLAEQGAGGYTF. Written as DNA, the CDR3 is TGTGCCAGCAGCTTAGCCGAGCAGGGGGCGGGAGGCTACACCTTC.

This chain uses TRBV28 with TRBJ1-1; D not certain. There are 13 residues in the CDR3. The V gene's germline CDR1 is MDHEN and CDR2 SYDVKM. The V gene lost 2 bases and the J gene lost 0 bases, with 4 bases spanning the gap. The CDR3 DNA reads as TGTGCCAGCAGTTTAACGGTGAACACTGAAGCTTTCTTT. It yields the protein CASSLTVNTEAFF. Full variable domain (rest looked up from reference TRBV28 and TRBJ1-1): DVKVTQSSRYLVKRTGEKVFLECVQDMDHENMFWYRQDPGLGLRLIYFSYDVKMKEKGDIPEGYSVSREKKERFSLILESASTNQTSMYLCASSLTVNTEAFFGQGTRLTVV.

The chain employs TRBV28 and TRBJ2-5; tentatively, D is TRBD2 (5 bases). Trimming took 3 bases from V and 9 from J, leaving 14 bases between them. This CDR3 is 13 amino acids long. Per germline, CDR1 MDHEN and CDR2 SYDVKM. The CDR3 protein is CASSFSSAEAQYF. The CDR3 DNA is TGTGCCAGCAGTTTTTCGAGTGCGGAGGCCCAGTACTTC.

The CDR3, as DNA: TGTGCCAGCAGCGTAAGTGTCGGACAGGGTTCCTCCAGCACAGATACGCAGTATTTT. Translating it yields CASSVSVGQGSSSTDTQYF. V gene TRBV9 combines with J gene TRBJ2-3; 8 bases map to TRBD1. This CDR3 spans 19 amino acids. The V gene end was trimmed by 1 base and the J gene end by 0 bases; junction bases not matched to a gene: 13. The germline V gene encodes CDR1 SGDLS and CDR2 YYNGEE.

The chain uses TRBV7-2 and TRBJ1-1; 7 nucleotides line up with TRBD1. V was clipped by 4 bases and J by 8 bases; unmatched bases: 10. The CDR3 contains 14 residues. Germline CDR1 and CDR2: SGHTA and FQGNSA. CDR3 region: CASSSQTGRPEAFF. As DNA, the CDR3 is TGTGCCAGCAGCTCTCAGACAGGGAGACCCGAAGCTTTCTTT.

This clone came up a few times. J is TRBJ1-2 and V is TRBV10-1; 8 nucleotides align to TRBD1. The ends lost 2 bases at V and 8 bases at J; junction bases unmatched: 4. This CDR3 spans 13 amino acids. Germline lookup yields CDR1 WNHNN and CDR2 SYGVQD (reference sequence). CDR3 in DNA: TGCGCCAGCAGTGAGAGGTCAGGGGGCGGCTACACCTTC. It specifies CASSERSGGGYTF.

The DNA of the CDR3 is TGTGCCATCAGTGTACAGGGGGGTAACTATGGCTACACCTTC. Protein sequence: CAISVQGGNYGYTF. V gene TRBV10-3 combines with J gene TRBJ1-2; 8 bases are shared with TRBD1. With 4 bases clipped from V and 1 base from J, the junction kept 2 bases outside the gene matches. Germline-derived CDR1 and CDR2 are ENHRY and SYGVKD. This CDR3 spans 14 amino acids.

This chain uses TRBV2 with TRBJ1-5; no definite D call. This CDR3 contains 12 residues. The V gene lost 7 bases and the J gene lost 7 bases, with 11 bases spanning the gap. CDR1 is SNHLY and CDR2 is FYNNEI in the germline V gene. This chain's CDR3 is CASTQEYQPQHF. In DNA, the CDR3 is TGTGCCAGCACCCAAGAGTACCAGCCCCAGCATTTT.

V gene TRBV27 combines with J gene TRBJ1-1; D call uncertain. The germline V gene has CDR1 MNHEY and CDR2 SMNVEV (reference sequence). The CDR3 runs 11 residues. V gave up 4 bases and J gave up 11 bases, with 11 bases separating them. The DNA of the CDR3 is TGTGCCAGCAGTTCCAATTTGCGGGCTTTCTTT. Protein product: CASSSNLRAFF.

The J gene is TRBJ2-7, the V gene TRBV15; tentative D call: TRBD1 (5 bases). The CDR3 totals 15 residues. Germline V gives CDR1 LNHNV, CDR2 YYDKDF (reference sequence). V dropped 0 bases and J dropped 6 bases, with 15 bases sitting between them. The CDR3 protein is CATSRESRGQGEQYF. CDR3 sequence (DNA): TGTGCCACCAGCAGAGAATCCCGAGGCCAGGGCGAGCAGTACTTC.

CDR3 in amino acids: CASSWDSLSGNTIYF. CDR3 sequence (DNA): TGTGCCAGCAGTTGGGACAGTCTCTCTGGAAACACCATATATTTT. V usage is TRBV11-2 and J usage is TRBJ1-3; 7 positions match TRBD1. This CDR3 is 15 amino acids long. Germline assignment: CDR1 SGHAT and CDR2 FQNNGV. With 6 bases clipped from V and 0 bases from J, the junction kept 5 bases outside the gene matches.

The chain couples TRBV18 to TRBJ2-7, with TRBD1 matching over 12 bases. CDR3 length equals 15 residues. V gave up 4 bases and J gave up 5 bases; unmatched junction bases: 6. CDR1 is KGHSH and CDR2 is LQKENI in the germline V gene. The CDR3 loop is CASSQPGQGAHEQYF. The DNA of the CDR3 is TGTGCCAGCTCACAACCGGGACAGGGGGCGCACGAGCAGTACTTC.

The gene calls are TRBV30 and TRBJ2-3; TRBD2 agrees at 13 bases. This CDR3 region has 16 residues. The germline CDR1 and CDR2 sequences are GTSNPN and SVGIG (reference sequence). The trim removed 0 bases at V and 8 bases at J, leaving 8 bases unmatched. The CDR3 sequence is CAWSVPTSGGPGTQYF. CDR3 DNA: TGTGCCTGGAGTGTTCCGACTAGCGGGGGGCCGGGTACGCAGTATTTT.

This chain connects TRBV9 to TRBJ2-7; a weak D match, TRBD2 (6 bases). V was trimmed by 0 bases and J by 3 bases, leaving 13 bases between them. This CDR3 has 15 residues. CDR1 and CDR2 (germline): SGDLS, YYNGEE. CDR3: CASSVEPSASYEQYF. CDR3 bases: TGTGCCAGCAGCGTAGAACCTAGCGCCAGCTACGAGCAGTACTTC.

J is TRBJ2-5 and V is TRBV4-3; D might be TRBD1 (6 bases). Germline CDR1 and CDR2: LGHNA and YSLEER. This CDR3 has 15 amino acids. V lost 0 bases and J lost 2, with 10 bases in between. CDR3 sequence: CASSQDRTAQETQYF. DNA for the CDR3: TGCGCCAGCAGCCAAGATCGGACAGCTCAAGAGACCCAGTACTTC.

The rearrangement links TRBV5-5 to TRBJ2-2; TRBD2 is a possible D gene (6 bases). Looked up from germline, CDR1 is SGHKS and CDR2 is YYEKEE (reference sequence). V gave up 2 bases and J gave up 7 bases, with 12 bases separating them. This CDR3 is 14 amino acids long. CDR3 amino acids: CASSFQGGDGELFF. Written as DNA, the CDR3 is TGTGCCAGCAGCTTCCAGGGCGGGGACGGGGAGCTGTTTTTT.

This clone turned up a few times. The chain joins TRBV29-1 to TRBJ2-2; 7 bases match TRBD1. CDR1 SQVTM and CDR2 ANQGSEA come from the germline V gene. The trim removed 4 bases at V and 0 bases at J, leaving 8 bases unmatched. This CDR3 comprises 16 residues. CDR3 coding DNA: TGCAGCGTTGTGATATCTCAGGGGGCGAACACCGGGGAGCTGTTTTTT. Residues: CSVVISQGANTGELFF.

The chain joins TRBV6-5 to TRBJ1-2; a weak D match, TRBD1 (5 bases). CDR1 is MNHEY, CDR2 SVGAGI, per germline. CDR3 length equals 15 residues. Trimming removed 9 bases at V and 4 bases at J, with 21 bases between. The CDR3 spells CASRNLAGPLYGYTF. Here the CDR3 DNA reads TGTGCCAGTAGAAATCTTGCGGGGCCCCTCTATGGCTACACCTTC.

The chain is built from TRBV27 and TRBJ2-1; D remains unclear. This CDR3 is built from 13 residues. The V gene's germline CDR1 is MNHEY and CDR2 SMNVEV (reference sequence). Trimming took off 3 bases at V and 6 bases at J, with 9 bases between the two ends. The CDR3 loop is CASSLAQTNEQFF. Here the CDR3 DNA reads TGTGCCAGCAGTTTGGCACAGACCAATGAGCAGTTCTTC.

The rearrangement links TRBV6-5 to TRBJ2-2; maybe TRBD2 (5 bases). Germline values: CDR1 MNHEY, CDR2 SVGAGI. This CDR3 spans 14 amino acids. V was trimmed by 6 bases and J by 0 bases, leaving 8 bases between them. CDR3 DNA: TGTGCCAGCAGGGCCGGGACGAACACCGGGGAGCTGTTTTTT. This gives the protein CASRAGTNTGELFF.

The chain has TRBV6-5 and TRBJ2-3; 8 nucleotides agree with TRBD2. This CDR3 region has 15 residues. The trim removed 2 bases at V and 4 bases at J, leaving 5 bases unmatched. Per germline, CDR1 MNHEY and CDR2 SVGAGI. As DNA, the CDR3 is TGTGCCAGCAGTTACAGTCGGGGGGGTTCAGATACGCAGTATTTT. It encodes CASSYSRGGSDTQYF.

The gene calls are TRBV7-2 and TRBJ2-3; D may be TRBD2 (6 bases). The CDR3 has 15 residues. Trimming removed 1 base from V and 3 bases from J, with 11 bases in between. The germline V gene encodes CDR1 SGHTA and CDR2 FQGNSA. This CDR3 is CASSLVAGWTDTQYF. CDR3 bases: TGTGCCAGCAGCTTAGTGGCGGGGTGGACAGATACGCAGTATTTT.

This rearrangement joins TRBV5-1 to TRBJ2-3; TRBD2 matches at 7 bases. The CDR3 consists of 17 residues. Unmatched junction bases numbered 8, after V lost 0 bases and J lost 1 base. Germline V CDR1 and CDR2: SGHRS, YFSETQ. The CDR3 reads CASSLEAGFGGTDTQYF. The CDR3 region has the DNA TGCGCCAGCAGCTTGGAAGCGGGGTTCGGGGGCACAGATACGCAGTATTTT.

In this sample, this clone turned up a few times. V gene TRBV7-2 combines with J gene TRBJ1-4; D gene ambiguous. Germline loops: CDR1 SGHTA, CDR2 FQGNSA. V was pared by 2 bases and J by 5 bases, with 9 bases between. The CDR3 loop spans 14 amino acids. The CDR3 loop reads CASSLNGGNEKLFF. The CDR3 nucleotides read TGTGCCAGCAGCTTAAACGGCGGGAATGAAAAACTGTTTTTT.

This chain links TRBV18 with TRBJ1-6; D not certain. V was clipped by 1 base and J by 7 bases, with 20 bases between them. The CDR3 is 18 amino acids. Germline CDR1 and CDR2: KGHSH and LQKENI. CDR3 sequence: CASSPQGGPTGSNSPLHF. CDR3 coding DNA: TGTGCCAGCTCACCACAAGGCGGCCCCACGGGATCCAATTCACCCCTCCACTTT.